This TCR beta chain is drawn from a study of T cells of healthy individuals. TCRdb processed the 5' RACE reads anew with MiXCR; each CDR3 protein has one entry. The table includes around 79,000 distinct CDR3 sequences, approximately 5.4% detected once. V lost 3 bases and J lost 8, with 16 bases in between. The CDR3 is made up of 14 amino acids. Ten or more counts support this clonotype. This chain links TRBV12-3 or TRBV12-4 with TRBJ1-2; D perhaps matches TRBD1 (6 bases). The TCR was taken from a female donor in good health. Here the CDR3 reads CASSLRGAVGGYTF. The CDR3 DNA reads as TGTGCCAGCAGTTTGCGGGGGGCGGTCGGGGGCTACACCTTC.